What follows are 27 T cell receptor beta chains derived from one specimen sequenced in a study of response to subunit inactivated influenza vaccine. TCRdb reprocessed the RT-PCR reads via MiXCR and lists one record per CDR3 protein. The repertoire holds about 170,000 distinct CDR3 sequences, with 12% as singletons. Another study also made use of these data, one on T cells expressing NK-cell markers. That publication notes: Making the TCR beta cDNA relied on 5'RACE template switching with UMIs.

Material: CD8+ T cells sorted from PBMCs, obtained 11 to 12 days after vaccination. The receptor source for this set is a man aged 50-60 years who received an inactivated influenza vaccine.

V gene TRBV7-6 combines with J gene TRBJ2-7; 7 bases agree with TRBD1. The CDR3 extends over 15 amino acids. V shed 5 bases and J 6 bases; nucleotides not matched to a gene: 13. The germline CDR1 and CDR2 sequences are SGHVS and FNYEAQ. In nucleotides, the CDR3 is TGTGCCAGCAGCCCGAGACAGGGAAGCTTGGTCGAGCAGTACTTC. Translating it yields CASSPRQGSLVEQYF.

The table lists this clonotype with a few counts. V gene TRBV7-9 combines with J gene TRBJ2-7; 10 bases are a match to TRBD2. In germline, CDR1 is SEHNR, CDR2 FQNEAQ (reference sequence). The V gene end was trimmed by 6 bases and the J gene end by 3 bases; junction bases not matched to a gene: 5. This CDR3 spans 14 amino acids. CDR3 region: CASSPGLADYEQYF. The CDR3 DNA reads TGTGCCAGCAGTCCTGGACTAGCGGACTACGAGCAGTACTTC. The variable domain in full, with the rest retrieved from reference TRBV7-9 and TRBJ2-7, is DTGVSQNPRHKITKRGQNVTFRCDPISEHNRLYWYRQTLGQGPEFLTYFQNEAQLEKSRLLSDRFSAERPKGSFSTLEIQRTEQGDSAMYLCASSPGLADYEQYFGPGTRLTVT.

This clonotype was observed at least ten times. The J gene is TRBJ2-3, the V gene TRBV9; 8 bases map to TRBD1. Germline V CDR1 and CDR2: SGDLS, YYNGEE. The CDR3 has 14 residues. V trimming: 3 bases; J trimming: 4 bases; junction bases outside the gene matches: 4. The CDR3 DNA reads TGTGCCAGCAGCGAGGACAGGGAGTCAGATACGCAGTATTTT. Its translation: CASSEDRESDTQYF.

Only a few counts were recorded for this clonotype. The chain is built from TRBV19 and TRBJ1-4; D is undetermined. The germline V gene has CDR1 LNHDA and CDR2 SQIVND (reference sequence). Deletions cut 5 bases from V and 8 bases from J, with 18 bases between. This CDR3 has 15 residues. The CDR3 region has the DNA TGTGCCAGTAGTGTTTACATTACGAGGTCGGAAAAACTGTTTTTT. It translates to CASSVYITRSEKLFF. The whole variable domain, remainder taken from reference TRBV19 and TRBJ1-4, is DGGITQSPKYLFRKEGQNVTLSCEQNLNHDAMYWYRQDPGQGLRLIYYSQIVNDFQKGDIAEGYSVSREKKESFPLTVTSAQKNPTAFYLCASSVYITRSEKLFFGSGTQLSVL.

This chain connects TRBV7-8 to TRBJ2-5, with 7 bases aligning to TRBD2. This CDR3 comprises 15 residues. Trimming at V came to 1 base and at J to 0 bases, leaving 2 bases not matched to a gene. Per germline, CDR1 SGHVS and CDR2 FQNEAQ. CDR3: CASSLVSGDQETQYF. For the CDR3, the DNA is TGTGCCAGCAGCTTAGTAAGCGGGGACCAAGAGACCCAGTACTTC. The complete variable domain, with remaining parts taken from reference TRBV7-8 and TRBJ2-5, reads GAGVSQSPRYKVAKRGQDVALRCDPISGHVSLFWYQQALGQGPEFLTYFQNEAQLDKSGLPSDRFFAERPEGSVSTLKIQRTQQEDSAVYLCASSLVSGDQETQYFGPGTRLLVL.

This chain connects TRBV5-5 to TRBJ2-1, with TRBD2 matching over 8 bases. After removal of 4 bases from V and 2 bases from J, the junction contained 5 bases not matched to a gene. This CDR3 contains 15 residues. Germline CDR1 SGHKS, CDR2 YYEKEE (reference sequence). The CDR3, as DNA: TGTGCCAGCAGCCAAAGCGGGAGAGCCTACAATGAGCAGTTCTTC. Translating gives CASSQSGRAYNEQFF.

The genes are TRBV5-6 and TRBJ2-1; no definite D call. The CDR3 sequence is 16 residues long. Trimming removed 1 base at V and 0 bases at J, with 11 bases between. Germline V gene lookup returns CDR1 SGHDT and CDR2 YYEEEE. CDR3 residues: CASSLPQPSSYNEQFF. Here the CDR3 DNA reads TGTGCCAGCAGCTTGCCCCAGCCAAGCTCCTACAATGAGCAGTTCTTC. Looking up the rest from reference TRBV5-6 and TRBJ2-1 gives the full variable domain: DAGVTQSPTHLIKTRGQQVTLRCSPKSGHDTVSWYQQALGQGPQFIFQYYEEEERQRGNFPDRFSGHQFPNYSSELNVNALLLGDSALYLCASSLPQPSSYNEQFFGPGTRLTVL.

The chain carries TRBV6-2 or TRBV6-3 and TRBJ1-1; 9 bases are a match to TRBD1. There are 13 residues in the CDR3. Trimming cost V 5 bases and J 4 bases; bases outside gene matches: 2. Germline V lookup: CDR1 MNHEY, CDR2 SVGEGT. The CDR3 loop is CASSTGGGTEAFF. The CDR3 DNA follows: TGTGCCAGCAGTACAGGGGGCGGCACTGAAGCTTTCTTT.

This clonotype has a count of ten or more. The chain carries TRBV24-1 and TRBJ2-1; either TRBD1 or TRBD2 may supply D (5 bases each). This CDR3 has 16 residues. With 2 bases removed from V and 6 bases from J, the gap between germline ends came to 16 bases. Germline V CDR1 and CDR2: KGHDR, SFDVKD. The CDR3 bases are TGTGCCACCAGTGATTCGGACACGAGAGGGGCCAATGAGCAGTTCTTC. It translates to CATSDSDTRGANEQFF.

At least ten counts were recorded for this clonotype. This chain connects TRBV12-3 or TRBV12-4 to TRBJ2-3; 9 positions match TRBD2. After removal of 5 bases from V and 6 bases from J, the junction contained 3 bases not matched to a gene. The CDR3 runs to 13 residues. CDR3 in amino acids: CASSRTSGDTQYF. CDR3 in DNA: TGTGCCAGCAGTCGAACTAGCGGGGATACGCAGTATTTT.

There are a few counts of this clonotype. The chain is built from TRBV7-3 and TRBJ2-3; 7 positions agree with TRBD2. The CDR3 runs to 14 residues. The V and J ends lost 4 bases and 3 bases, in that order; junction bases with no gene match: 4. Germline-derived CDR1 and CDR2 are SGHTA and FQGTGA. The CDR3 sequence is CASSSGLGTDTQYF. As DNA, the CDR3 is TGTGCCAGCAGCTCCGGACTAGGTACAGATACGCAGTATTTT.

The chain links TRBV11-2 to TRBJ2-5; TRBD1 matches 7 bases. Germline V gives CDR1 SGHAT, CDR2 FQNNGV. The V segment lost 5 bases and the J segment 2 bases; nucleotides outside the gene matches: 14. The CDR3 consists of 17 residues. Here the CDR3 reads CASSVGVGRGMQETQYF. DNA of the CDR3: TGTGCCAGCAGCGTAGGGGTGGGCAGGGGGATGCAAGAGACCCAGTACTTC.

This clonotype was seen a few times. The CDR3 is CASSFWEGAIDTQYF. The CDR3 region has the DNA TGTGCCAGCAGTTTTTGGGAGGGGGCAATTGATACGCAGTATTTT. This chain connects TRBV28 to TRBJ2-3; D might be TRBD1 or TRBD2, each matching 7 bases. The germline V and J ends were trimmed by 3 bases and 6 bases, with 16 bases remaining between them. Germline CDR1 reads MDHEN; CDR2 reads SYDVKM. The CDR3 runs 15 residues.

This chain connects TRBV7-9 to TRBJ2-7; 7 bases align to TRBD1. CDR3 length: 12 amino acids. Germline trimming cut 5 bases from V and 7 bases from J; bases unmatched to any gene: 5. Germline lookup yields CDR1 SEHNR and CDR2 FQNEAQ (reference sequence). The CDR3 loop reads CASSPGTVEQYF. CDR3 nucleotide sequence: TGTGCCAGCAGCCCTGGGACAGTTGAGCAGTACTTC.

V and J are TRBV28 and TRBJ2-2; D unresolved. CDR1 and CDR2 from the germline V gene are MDHEN and SYDVKM. The length of the CDR3 is 16 residues. The germline V and J ends were trimmed by 2 bases and 7 bases, with 17 bases remaining between them. The CDR3 loop is CASSLSQRAAIGELFF. The CDR3 DNA follows: TGTGCCAGCAGTTTAAGTCAACGGGCTGCCATCGGGGAGCTGTTTTTT.

Many counts were recorded for this clonotype. V gene TRBV12-3 or TRBV12-4 combines with J gene TRBJ2-7; no reliable D call. The CDR3 spans 14 residues. V was trimmed by 1 base and J by 1 base, leaving 8 bases between them. CDR3 region: CASSLGGESYEQYF. CDR3 bases: TGTGCCAGCAGTTTAGGCGGAGAGTCCTACGAGCAGTACTTC.

This clonotype was counted only a few times. The V call is TRBV27, the J call TRBJ2-1; 10 bases align to TRBD1. Germline V lookup: CDR1 MNHEY, CDR2 SMNVEV (reference sequence). V lost 3 bases, J lost 4 bases, and 9 bases stayed unmatched. The CDR3 loop spans 17 amino acids. The DNA of the CDR3 is TGTGCCAGCAGTTTCGTGGACAGGGGGGGCTTATACAATGAGCAGTTCTTC. The encoded protein is CASSFVDRGGLYNEQFF.

This clonotype was seen once. The chain couples TRBV11-3 to TRBJ2-1; D ambiguous. V was clipped by 2 bases and J by 6 bases, with 14 bases between them. The CDR3 totals 15 residues. Looked up from germline, CDR1 is SGHNT and CDR2 is YENEEA. CDR3 residues: CASSLPSAAGNEQFF. As DNA, the CDR3 is TGTGCCAGCAGCTTACCCTCGGCGGCCGGCAATGAGCAGTTCTTC.

This rearrangement joins TRBV14 to TRBJ2-7; TRBD2 agrees at 8 bases. V lost 1 base, J lost 1 base, and 0 bases stayed unmatched. The V gene's germline CDR1 is SGHDN and CDR2 FVKESK. This CDR3 comprises 14 residues. CDR3 nucleotides: TGTGCCAGCAGCCAAGGACTAGCGTCCTACGAGCAGTACTTC. Encoded protein: CASSQGLASYEQYF.

This clonotype was observed a few times. The chain recombines TRBV6-4 with TRBJ2-3; 7 nucleotides align to TRBD1. The CDR3 has 16 amino acids. Germline CDR1 and CDR2: MRHNA and SNTAGT. After removal of 3 bases from V and 2 bases from J, the junction contained 8 bases not matched to a gene. CDR3 coding DNA: TGTGCCAGCAGTGAGTACGGGACAGCCATCACAGATACGCAGTATTTT. Encoded protein: CASSEYGTAITDTQYF.

This chain connects TRBV28 to TRBJ2-5; tentatively, D is TRBD1 or TRBD2 (5 bases each). CDR1 is MDHEN, CDR2 SYDVKM, per germline. The ends were cut back, 6 bases at V and 7 bases at J, with 15 bases in the middle. This CDR3 region has 13 residues. CDR3 residues: CASRYYPGGTQYF. CDR3 sequence (DNA): TGTGCCAGCAGATATTATCCTGGGGGGACCCAGTACTTC. Full variable domain (rest looked up from reference TRBV28 and TRBJ2-5): DVKVTQSSRYLVKRTGEKVFLECVQDMDHENMFWYRQDPGLGLRLIYFSYDVKMKEKGDIPEGYSVSREKKERFSLILESASTNQTSMYLCASRYYPGGTQYFGPGTRLLVL.

This clonotype was counted only a few times. This sequence joins TRBV2 and TRBJ2-7; D remains ambiguous. From germline, CDR1 is SNHLY and CDR2 FYNNEI. With 2 bases removed from V and 0 bases from J, the gap between germline ends came to 2 bases. CDR3 size: 12 residues. As DNA, the CDR3 is TGTGCCAGCAGTGAATTCTCCTACGAGCAGTACTTC. It is translated as CASSEFSYEQYF.

The V call is TRBV7-9, the J call TRBJ2-1; no firm D call. The V and J ends lost 4 bases and 9 bases respectively, with 4 bases between them. The CDR3 spans 10 residues. Looked up from germline, CDR1 is SEHNR and CDR2 is FQNEAQ (reference sequence). The CDR3 reads CASSSFEQFF. In DNA form, the CDR3 reads TGTGCCAGCAGCTCCTTTGAGCAGTTCTTC. Looking up the rest from reference TRBV7-9 and TRBJ2-1 gives the full variable domain: DTGVSQNPRHKITKRGQNVTFRCDPISEHNRLYWYRQTLGQGPEFLTYFQNEAQLEKSRLLSDRFSAERPKGSFSTLEIQRTEQGDSAMYLCASSSFEQFFGPGTRLTVL.

The gene calls are TRBV4-3 and TRBJ1-4, with 7 bases matching TRBD1. The CDR3 length is 17 residues. V shed 4 bases, J shed 0 bases, and the junction held 8 bases outside the gene matches. The germline V gene has CDR1 LGHNA and CDR2 YSLEER. The CDR3 DNA is TGCGCCAGCAGCCCAATGGACAGGCTTGCAACTAATGAAAAACTGTTTTTT. Translated, it gives CASSPMDRLATNEKLFF.

At least ten counts were recorded for this clonotype. This chain joins TRBV12-3 or TRBV12-4 and TRBJ2-5; D not resolved. With 2 bases removed from V and 2 bases from J, the gap between germline ends came to 9 bases. The CDR3 runs to 14 residues. CDR3 sequence (DNA): TGTGCCAGCAGTTTATCAGATGGACAAGAGACCCAGTACTTC. Translating it yields CASSLSDGQETQYF.

This chain links TRBV11-2 with TRBJ2-1; TRBD2 matches 11 bases. Germline V gene sequence: CDR1 SGHAT, CDR2 FQNNGV. The CDR3 covers 18 residues. With 1 base clipped from V and 6 bases from J, the junction kept 11 bases outside the gene matches. CDR3 region: CASSLVLAGEIGRNEQFF. The CDR3 DNA sequence: TGTGCCAGCAGCTTAGTACTAGCGGGAGAGATAGGGCGCAATGAGCAGTTCTTC.

Only a few counts were recorded for this clonotype. The genes are TRBV6-2 or TRBV6-3 and TRBJ2-7; possibly TRBD1 for D (6 bases). The CDR3 has 15 amino acids. Germline CDR1 and CDR2: MNHEY and SVGEGT. Trimming pared 8 bases from V and 7 bases from J, leaving 24 bases between. The DNA for the CDR3 is TGTGCCAGCCTCCCCCCGGGACAAAACGCCGTGGAGCAGTACTTC. As protein: CASLPPGQNAVEQYF.